The 29 T cell receptor beta chains in this list originate from one sample, sequenced in a study of blood T cell repertoires in COVID-19. The assay was immunoSEQ multiplex PCR, and TCRdb's table has in-frame clones only and misses some. This sample has about 150,000 clones, with 75% to 85% found just once. The sample taken for sequencing was peripheral blood. Receptor source: a man aged 55 to 70 with acute or convalescent COVID-19.

V and J are TRBV29-1 and TRBJ2-5, with D perhaps matching TRBD1 (6 bases). Trimming shortened V by 8 bases and J by 1 base, and 14 bases separated the two germline ends. CDR3 length equals 13 residues. Germline V CDR1 and CDR2: SQVTM, ANQGSEA. The CDR3 is CSLLSGVQETQYF. The CDR3 DNA reads TGCAGCCTCCTGTCAGGGGTCCAAGAGACCCAGTACTTC.

The chain couples TRBV9 to TRBJ2-5, with 8 nucleotides matching TRBD2. The germline CDR1 and CDR2 sequences are SGDLS and YYNGEE. This CDR3 has 15 amino acids. J was trimmed by 5 bases and V by 2 bases; bases with no gene match: 8. Here the CDR3 reads CASSVERGPAETQYF. The CDR3 coding sequence is TGTGCCAGCAGCGTGGAGCGGGGGCCCGCGGAGACCCAGTACTTC.

The chain couples TRBV6-2 or TRBV6-3 to TRBJ1-5, with TRBD1 matching 9 bases. This CDR3 contains 17 residues. The V and J ends lost 5 bases and 3 bases, in that order; junction bases with no gene match: 11. Germline lookup yields CDR1 MNHEY and CDR2 SVGEGT. The CDR3 region is CASSLLGTGMNNQPQHF. The CDR3 bases are TGTGCCAGCAGTCTCCTGGGGACAGGGATGAACAATCAGCCCCAGCATTTT.

This clone has just a few counts. This chain joins TRBV5-5 and TRBJ1-2; possibly TRBD1 for D (6 bases). Trimming stripped 4 bases from V and 6 bases from J, with 10 bases between. The CDR3 runs to 12 residues. Germline V lookup: CDR1 SGHKS, CDR2 YYEKEE (reference sequence). The CDR3 loop reads CASSTGQHGYTF. The CDR3 DNA follows: TGTGCCAGCAGCACCGGACAGCATGGCTACACCTTC. Full variable domain (missing parts from reference TRBV5-5 and TRBJ1-2): DAGVTQSPTHLIKTRGQQVTLRCSPISGHKSVSWYQQVLGQGPQFIFQYYEKEERGRGNFPDRFSARQFPNYSSELNVNALLLGDSALYLCASSTGQHGYTFGSGTRLTVV.

This clone was recorded only once. The J gene is TRBJ1-2, the V gene TRBV28; no reliable D call. The CDR3 consists of 16 residues. CDR1 and CDR2 from the germline V gene are MDHEN and SYDVKM. Trimming left V 7 bases short and J 4 bases short, with 22 bases between. CDR3 nucleotides: TGTGCCAGCAAAAATCTGGGAGTCTCACGAGTCTATGGCTACACCTTC. Its translation is CASKNLGVSRVYGYTF.

The chain combines TRBV23-1 with TRBJ2-7; D ambiguous. TRBV23-1 is an open reading frame whose function is uncertain. Trimming took off 6 bases at V and 4 bases at J, with 10 bases between the two ends. This CDR3 has 12 amino acids. The CDR3 nucleotides are TGCGCCAGCAGCCGCACTCCGTACGAGCAGTACTTC. It specifies CASSRTPYEQYF.

Only a few counts were recorded for this clone. V usage is TRBV7-6 and J usage is TRBJ2-5, with TRBD1 identical over 7 bases. Unmatched junction bases numbered 4, after V lost 2 bases and J lost 1 base. Germline lookup yields CDR1 SGHVS and CDR2 FNYEAQ. The CDR3 length is 15 residues. As DNA, the CDR3 is TGTGCCAGCAGCTTAAACAGGGGATCCCAAGAGACCCAGTACTTC. Translating gives CASSLNRGSQETQYF.

This clone was seen just once. CDR3 DNA: TGCGCCAGCAGCTTGGGTAGCGGGGGCCCACAAGAGACCCAGTACTTC. Residues: CASSLGSGGPQETQYF. The chain couples TRBV5-1 to TRBJ2-5; 9 bases agree with TRBD2. The trim removed 0 bases at V and 2 bases at J, leaving 5 bases unmatched. CDR3 length: 16 amino acids. Germline V gene sequence: CDR1 SGHRS, CDR2 YFSETQ.

This clone has just one count. The genes are TRBV9 and TRBJ1-2, with D possibly being TRBD1 (6 bases). Germline values: CDR1 SGDLS, CDR2 YYNGEE. The ends were cut back, 3 bases at V and 6 bases at J, with 21 bases in the middle. The CDR3 runs to 16 residues. The CDR3 loop reads CASSASTGISLHGYTF. CDR3 in DNA: TGTGCCAGCAGCGCTTCAACAGGGATCTCTCTTCATGGCTACACCTTC.

V is TRBV7-2 and J is TRBJ1-4; D gene unclear. The V gene lost 2 bases and the J gene lost 7 bases, with 14 bases spanning the gap. CDR3 length equals 15 residues. Germline values: CDR1 SGHTA, CDR2 FQGNSA. The CDR3 reads CASSLWSGGGEKLFF. The CDR3 coding sequence is TGTGCCAGCAGCTTATGGTCGGGTGGCGGTGAAAAACTGTTTTTT.

This clone was seen just once. The CDR3 region is CASSLRGQGNEQYF. Written as DNA, the CDR3 is TGCGCCAGCAGCTTGAGGGGACAGGGAAACGAGCAGTACTTC. This chain joins TRBV5-1 and TRBJ2-7; 9 bases map to TRBD1. The CDR3 sequence is 14 residues long. In germline, CDR1 is SGHRS, CDR2 YFSETQ. The ends lost 1 base at V and 5 bases at J; junction bases unmatched: 4.

The rearrangement links TRBV9 to TRBJ2-5; TRBD1 aligns across 9 bases. The CDR3 totals 14 residues. The germline V gene has CDR1 SGDLS and CDR2 YYNGEE. The V segment lost 3 bases and the J segment 5 bases; nucleotides outside the gene matches: 5. In DNA, the CDR3 is TGTGCCAGCAGCGCGTCACAGGGGGCTGAGACCCAGTACTTC. Translating it yields CASSASQGAETQYF. The variable domain in full, with the rest retrieved from reference TRBV9 and TRBJ2-5, is DSGVTQTPKHLITATGQRVTLRCSPRSGDLSVYWYQQSLDQGLQFLIQYYNGEERAKGNILERFSAQQFPDLHSELNLSSLELGDSALYFCASSASQGAETQYFGPGTRLLVL.

This clone was detected once. The chain carries TRBV29-1 and TRBJ1-3; 8 bases match TRBD1. J gave up 6 bases and V 4 bases, and 5 bases lay outside the gene matches. From germline, CDR1 is SQVTM and CDR2 ANQGSEA. The CDR3 spans 13 residues. CDR3 sequence reads: CSVAGQGVNTIYF. CDR3 DNA sequence: TGCAGCGTTGCAGGACAGGGAGTAAACACCATATATTTT. Combining the CDR3 with reference TRBV29-1 and TRBJ1-3 gives the whole variable domain SAVISQKPSRDICQRGTSLTIQCQVDSQVTMMFWYRQQPGQSLTLIATANQGSEATYESGFVIDKFPISRPNLTFSTLTVSNMSPEDSSIYLCSVAGQGVNTIYFGEGSWLTVV.

The V gene is TRBV7-9, the J gene TRBJ1-2; perhaps TRBD1 as D (6 bases). The V end lost 3 bases, the J end lost 4 bases, and 12 bases lay between the germline ends. Germline V CDR1 and CDR2: SEHNR, FQNEAQ (reference sequence). CDR3 length: 14 residues. Here the CDR3 reads CASSLRGASYGYTF. The CDR3 nucleotides are TGTGCCAGCAGCTTGCGGGGGGCTTCCTATGGCTACACCTTC.

The chain couples TRBV6-6 to TRBJ1-1, with D possibly TRBD1 on 5 matching bases. V gave up 5 bases and J gave up 1 base, with 17 bases separating them. Germline CDR1 and CDR2: MNHNY and SVGAGI (reference sequence). The CDR3 covers 16 residues. DNA of the CDR3: TGTGCCAGCAGTCCTACTTCCCGGGACTGGAACACTGAAGCTTTCTTT. Protein: CASSPTSRDWNTEAFF.

The chain combines TRBV18 with TRBJ1-1, with D possibly being TRBD1 (6 bases). The V and J ends lost 8 bases and 1 base respectively, with 11 bases between them. Germline assignment: CDR1 KGHSH and CDR2 LQKENI. The CDR3 extends over 13 amino acids. The CDR3 loop reads CASRGSPNTEAFF. The DNA of the CDR3 is TGTGCCAGCAGGGGGTCGCCGAACACTGAAGCTTTCTTT.

This chain uses TRBV11-1 with TRBJ2-1; 15 positions agree with TRBD2. CDR1 is SGHAT, CDR2 FQDESV, per germline (reference sequence). The ends lost 1 base at V and 9 bases at J; junction bases unmatched: 1. CDR3 length: 15 residues. CDR3 protein: CASSLEGLAGGEQFF. The DNA for the CDR3 is TGTGCCAGCAGCTTAGAGGGACTAGCGGGGGGTGAGCAGTTCTTC.

The rearrangement uses TRBV28 and TRBJ2-5; 11 bases fit TRBD2. The germline gives CDR1 MDHEN, CDR2 SYDVKM. Germline trimming cut 6 bases from V and 2 bases from J; bases unmatched to any gene: 14. CDR3 length equals 18 residues. This CDR3 reads CASSPGTASSGRQETQYF. The CDR3 nucleotides are TGTGCCAGCAGCCCGGGGACAGCTTCTAGCGGGAGGCAAGAGACCCAGTACTTC.

The table lists this clone with a few counts. The CDR3 sequence: CASRKAGNTEAFF. DNA for the CDR3: TGTGCCAGCAGAAAAGCAGGGAACACTGAAGCTTTCTTT. The chain carries TRBV3-1 (or the pseudogene TRBV3-2) and TRBJ1-1; no firm D call. V was shortened by 6 bases and J by 1 base, with 9 bases between the two germline ends. The CDR3 contains 13 residues. The V gene's germline CDR1 is LGHDT and CDR2 YNNKEL (reference sequence).

The J gene is TRBJ2-3, the V gene TRBV24-1, with D tentatively TRBD1 (6 bases). Trimming shortened V by 4 bases and J by 3 bases, and 13 bases separated the two germline ends. From germline, CDR1 is KGHDR and CDR2 SFDVKD. The CDR3 is 15 amino acids. CDR3 bases: TGTGCCACCAGTGACCCAGGGGCTGGGACAGATACGCAGTATTTT. This encodes CATSDPGAGTDTQYF.

This clone has a handful of counts. The chain employs TRBV6-5 and TRBJ2-2, with 12 positions matching TRBD1. The CDR3 covers 14 residues. Per the germline V gene, CDR1 is MNHEY and CDR2 is SVGAGI. The junction had 4 bases not matched to a gene; V was cut back by 9 bases and J by 5 bases. CDR3 in amino acids: CASRDRGQTGELFF. CDR3 nucleotide sequence: TGTGCCAGTCGGGACAGGGGGCAGACCGGGGAGCTGTTTTTT.

This chain connects TRBV7-6 to TRBJ2-1; a possible D gene is TRBD1 (5 bases). V lost 3 bases and J 7 bases, leaving 10 bases between the germline ends. Per germline, CDR1 SGHVS and CDR2 FNYEAQ. CDR3 length: 13 residues. CDR3 loop: CASSLGPQNEQFF. CDR3 sequence (DNA): TGTGCCAGCAGCTTGGGGCCGCAGAATGAGCAGTTCTTC.

This chain connects TRBV7-2 to TRBJ2-7; 7 bases map to TRBD2. V dropped 1 base and J dropped 2; count of bases not matched to a gene: 8. This CDR3 has 16 residues. Germline CDR1 and CDR2: SGHTA and FQGNSA. This chain's CDR3 is CASSLDGGGTPYEQYF. CDR3 DNA sequence: TGTGCCAGCAGCTTAGATGGGGGGGGAACCCCCTACGAGCAGTACTTC.

Only a few counts were recorded for this clone. The V call is TRBV6-5, the J call TRBJ1-1; D gene ambiguous. CDR1 and CDR2 from the germline V gene are MNHEY and SVGAGI. The CDR3 spans 14 residues. Trimming pared 2 bases from V and 1 base from J, leaving 8 bases between. The CDR3 region has the DNA TGTGCCAGCAGTTACCTGAGTGGGAACACTGAAGCTTTCTTT. This gives the protein CASSYLSGNTEAFF.

This clone has only one observation. The chain has TRBV9 and TRBJ2-3; tentative D call: TRBD2 (5 bases). CDR1 SGDLS and CDR2 YYNGEE come from the germline V gene. The CDR3 is 14 amino acids. V shed 4 bases and J shed 0 bases, with 9 bases lying between them. The CDR3 reads CASSSGLSTDTQYF. Here the CDR3 DNA reads TGTGCCAGCAGCTCCGGACTGAGCACAGATACGCAGTATTTT.

V usage is TRBV4-2 and J usage is TRBJ2-7; 11 nucleotides align to TRBD1. This CDR3 has 15 residues. Trimming took 5 bases from V and 4 from J; bases not matched to a gene: 7. Germline CDR1 and CDR2: LGHNA and YNFKEQ. Here the CDR3 reads CASSSPDRGLYEQYF. CDR3 in DNA: TGTGCCAGCAGCTCCCCGGACAGGGGGCTATACGAGCAGTACTTC.

This clone was seen once. The chain links TRBV6-2 or TRBV6-3 to TRBJ2-7; maybe TRBD2 (6 bases). CDR1 and CDR2 from the germline V gene are MNHEY and SVGEGT. V lost 0 bases to trimming and J lost 6 bases, with 18 bases between them. The CDR3 length is 16 residues. The CDR3 is CASSYSFYPPEGEQYF. The DNA of the CDR3 is TGTGCCAGCAGTTACTCCTTTTACCCCCCGGAGGGCGAGCAGTACTTC.

The chain combines TRBV19 with TRBJ1-5; TRBD1 aligns across 9 bases. The V and J ends lost 4 bases and 4 bases, in that order; junction bases with no gene match: 5. CDR3 size: 15 residues. Looked up from germline, CDR1 is LNHDA and CDR2 is SQIVND (reference sequence). The DNA of the CDR3 is TGTGCCAGTAGTAGGGGACAGGGCAATAATCAGCCCCAGCATTTT. Protein: CASSRGQGNNQPQHF. Full variable domain (rest looked up from reference TRBV19 and TRBJ1-5): DGGITQSPKYLFRKEGQNVTLSCEQNLNHDAMYWYRQDPGQGLRLIYYSQIVNDFQKGDIAEGYSVSREKKESFPLTVTSAQKNPTAFYLCASSRGQGNNQPQHFGDGTRLSIL.

The rearrangement joins TRBV6-5 to TRBJ1-1, with D perhaps TRBD1 (5 bases). The CDR3 is 15 residues long. The germline V gene has CDR1 MNHEY and CDR2 SVGAGI. V lost 0 bases, J lost 4 bases, and 12 bases lay in between. CDR3 nucleotides: TGTGCCAGCAGTTACTCTCCCAGGGTGGGCACTGAAGCTTTCTTT. Amino acids: CASSYSPRVGTEAFF.